Shown below are 16 T cell receptor beta chains from a single sample sequenced in a study of regulatory T cells in long-lasting Graves disease. With iRepertoire HTBI primers and Arm-PCR of CDR3 regions, TCR beta libraries were built. TCRdb reprocessed the multiplex PCR reads via MiXCR and lists one record per CDR3 protein. Of approximately 540,000 distinct CDR3 sequences in the sample, around 11% were seen once. Time point meaning: newly diagnosed GD, antithyroid drugs for less than 3 months. Extracted RNA from PBMCs served as the source of the TCR library. The sample also formed part of further work on T cells in Graves' hyperthyroidism and ophthalmopathy.

The starting material was peripheral blood mononuclear cells (PBMCs), obtained at new diagnosis, from a patient treated with antithyroid drugs. The receptor set was obtained from a woman in her twenties or thirties with Graves disease.

This clonotype has ten or more counts. This chain links TRBV12-3 or TRBV12-4 with TRBJ1-5, with unresolved D. V lost 0 bases and J 0 bases, leaving 6 bases between the germline ends. This CDR3 has 15 amino acids. The CDR3 here is CASSLAGNSNQPQHF. The CDR3 nucleotides are TGTGCCAGCAGTTTAGCAGGAAATAGCAATCAGCCCCAGCATTTT.

V gene TRBV28 combines with J gene TRBJ2-1, with D possibly called TRBD1 or TRBD2 (5 bases each). This CDR3 has 14 residues. Germline V CDR1 and CDR2: MDHEN, SYDVKM. Trimming pared 6 bases from V and 6 bases from J, leaving 15 bases between. The CDR3 reads CASRQGASRNEQFF. CDR3 in DNA: TGTGCCAGCAGGCAGGGAGCTTCTCGCAATGAGCAGTTCTTC.

This sequence joins TRBV4-1 and TRBJ1-5; D is undetermined. V shed 3 bases and J shed 5 bases, with 5 bases lying between them. The CDR3 spans 12 residues. Germline CDR1 reads MGHRA; CDR2 reads YSYEKL. The chain's CDR3 is CASSHEHQPQHF. In nucleotides, the CDR3 is TGCGCCAGCAGCCATGAGCATCAGCCCCAGCATTTT.

This clonotype was detected ten times or more. The J gene is TRBJ1-2, the V gene TRBV5-1; D possibly corresponds to TRBD1 (5 bases). In germline, CDR1 is SGHRS, CDR2 YFSETQ. V was cut by 0 bases and J by 8 bases, with 17 bases left in between. The CDR3 has 15 amino acids. The CDR3 bases are TGCGCCAGCAGCTTGGACCTTAGGGGAGTAGGCGGCTACACCTTC. Its protein is CASSLDLRGVGGYTF. The full variable domain, rest sourced from reference TRBV5-1 and TRBJ1-2, is KAGVTQTPRYLIKTRGQQVTLSCSPISGHRSVSWYQQTPGQGLQFLFEYFSETQRNKGNFPGRFSGRQFSNSRSEMNVSTLELGDSALYLCASSLDLRGVGGYTFGSGTRLTVV.

This clonotype was counted between two and nine times. This chain uses TRBV7-2 with TRBJ2-2, with 7 bases fitting TRBD2. Per the germline V gene, CDR1 is SGHTA and CDR2 is FQGNSA. Trimming at V came to 1 base and at J to 8 bases, leaving 1 base not matched to a gene. The length of the CDR3 is 13 residues. Here the CDR3 DNA reads TGTGCCAGCAGCTTAGGGACTAGAGGGGAGCTGTTTTTT. This translates into CASSLGTRGELFF.

This clonotype showed up many times. The DNA for the CDR3 is TGTGCCAGCGCTGAAGGACAGGTCGAATTAGAGACCCAGTACTTC. This codes for CASAEGQVELETQYF. The chain employs TRBV13 and TRBJ2-5; 7 nucleotides agree with TRBD1. The germline CDR1 and CDR2 sequences are PRHDT and FYEKMQ (reference sequence). The CDR3 contains 15 residues. V was pared by 8 bases and J by 4 bases, with 13 bases of the junction left unmatched.

Notes on this clonotype: A read error may explain this, as a much larger clone is one base away. Written as DNA, the CDR3 is TGTGTCAGTAGTAGCGGGCTGGATTCCTACGAGCAGTACTTC. Its translation: CVSSSGLDSYEQYF. The chain recombines TRBV6-2 or TRBV6-3 with TRBJ2-7; TRBD2 matches at 7 bases. The CDR3 contains 14 residues. Looked up from germline, CDR1 is MNHEY and CDR2 is SVGEGT.

This chain's CDR3 is CASSRAGQETQYF. Here the CDR3 DNA reads TGTGCCAGCAGCAGGGCAGGACAAGAGACCCAGTACTTC. The chain employs TRBV9 and TRBJ2-5, with no clear D. Germline V gene lookup returns CDR1 SGDLS and CDR2 YYNGEE. The CDR3 consists of 13 residues. Trimming shortened V by 4 bases and J by 2 bases, and 9 bases separated the two germline ends.

This clonotype was seen at least ten times. V gene TRBV9 combines with J gene TRBJ2-1; 7 bases align to TRBD2. This CDR3 spans 14 amino acids. V dropped 1 base and J dropped 6; count of bases not matched to a gene: 4. Germline values: CDR1 SGDLS, CDR2 YYNGEE. The CDR3 region is CASSVIGTTNEQFF. The CDR3 nucleotides are TGTGCCAGCAGCGTAATCGGGACTACCAATGAGCAGTTCTTC.

This clonotype showed up many times. The CDR3 loop reads CASGMNTEAFF. For the CDR3, the DNA is TGTGCCAGCGGCATGAACACTGAAGCTTTCTTT. This sequence joins TRBV28 and TRBJ1-1, with D hard to call. The CDR3 loop spans 11 amino acids. Germline CDR1 is MDHEN and CDR2 is SYDVKM. Trimming took 8 bases from V and 0 from J, leaving 4 bases between them.

About this clonotype itself: Possible read error: a much larger clone is one base away. The V call is TRBV6-4, the J call TRBJ2-2, with D tentatively TRBD1 (5 bases). CDR1 is MRHNA, CDR2 SNTAGT, per germline. The CDR3 runs 17 residues. The CDR3 DNA reads TGTGCCAGCAGTTACTCGAAGCAGGGTTTGGACACCGGGGAGCTGTTTTTT. It is translated as CASSYSKQGLDTGELFF.

The J gene is TRBJ2-1, the V gene TRBV4-2, with D perhaps TRBD1 (6 bases). Germline V gene data show CDR1 as LGHNA and CDR2 as YNFKEQ. CDR3 length: 17 amino acids. V was trimmed by 4 bases and J by 8 bases, leaving 24 bases between them. The CDR3 region is CASSPRSGALTAHEQFF. The CDR3, as DNA: TGTGCCAGCAGCCCGAGATCAGGGGCGCTTACTGCCCATGAGCAGTTCTTC.

Ten or more counts support this clonotype. The V gene is TRBV6-1, the J gene TRBJ1-5; TRBD1 is a possible D gene (6 bases). Per germline, CDR1 MNHNS and CDR2 SASEGT. The CDR3 totals 14 residues. V shed 10 bases and J shed 0 bases, with 13 bases lying between them. This CDR3 reads CANRRTASNQPQHF. In DNA, the CDR3 is TGTGCCAACAGGAGGACAGCTAGCAATCAGCCCCAGCATTTT.

This clonotype was detected ten times or more. The rearrangement uses TRBV7-8 and TRBJ2-3; no firm D call. This CDR3 contains 15 residues. V gave up 5 bases and J gave up 0 bases, with 12 bases separating them. CDR1 and CDR2 from the germline V gene are SGHVS and FQNEAQ. In nucleotides, the CDR3 is TGTGCCAGCAGCCAGTTCCGGCCTAGCACAGATACGCAGTATTTT. The encoded protein is CASSQFRPSTDTQYF.

This chain uses TRBV6-5 with TRBJ2-5; no firm D call. The V gene lost 2 bases and the J gene lost 3 bases, with 10 bases spanning the gap. Germline V gives CDR1 MNHEY, CDR2 SVGAGI. This CDR3 region has 14 residues. This CDR3 reads CASSYLTFEETQYF. The CDR3 nucleotides are TGTGCCAGCAGTTACCTCACATTTGAAGAGACCCAGTACTTC.

The table lists this clonotype with many counts. The chain has TRBV13 and TRBJ2-1; D gene unclear. Germline lookup yields CDR1 PRHDT and CDR2 FYEKMQ (reference sequence). CDR3 length: 14 amino acids. The V gene lost 1 base and the J gene lost 5 bases, with 9 bases spanning the gap. CDR3 in DNA: TGTGCCAGCAGCTTAGTCTCCAGAAACAATGAGCAGTTCTTC. It translates to CASSLVSRNNEQFF. The full variable domain, its missing parts supplied by reference TRBV13 and TRBJ2-1, is AAGVIQSPRHLIKEKRETATLKCYPIPRHDTVYWYQQGPGQDPQFLISFYEKMQSDKGSIPDRFSAQQFSDYHSELNMSSLELGDSALYFCASSLVSRNNEQFFGPGTRLTVL.